The sequence of this T cell receptor beta chain was determined in a study of T cell clones after liver transplantation. Only in-frame clones appear in the TCRdb table, and some are missing; sequencing was by immunoSEQ multiplex PCR. The sample includes approximately 75,000 clones, about four fifths of them seen just once. This material consisted of CD4+ T cells from blood, taken 12 months after liver transplant. This clonotype was obtained from a human patient who received a liver transplant. The graft donor may account for some of the T cells.

The CDR3 loop is CASSFTGGTNTEAFF. The CDR3, as DNA: TGCGCCAGCAGCTTTACAGGGGGAACGAACACTGAAGCTTTCTTT. V gene TRBV5-1 combines with J gene TRBJ1-1, with 8 bases matching TRBD1. CDR1 SGHRS and CDR2 YFSETQ come from the germline V gene. The CDR3 is 15 amino acids. V was pared by 2 bases and J by 1 base, with 4 bases of the junction left unmatched.